The 26 T cell receptor beta chains reported below all come from one sample, sequenced in a study of response to subunit inactivated influenza vaccine. TCRdb recomputed calls from the RT-PCR reads with MiXCR, one row per CDR3 protein. The table lists 500,000 to 550,000 distinct CDR3 sequences, 6% to 9% of them singletons. Sequencing was performed on PBMCs from blood, taken roughly 24 months after vaccination. The source is a man aged 45 to 75 who received an inactivated influenza vaccine.

The chain has TRBV20-1 and TRBJ1-3, with 11 bases that match TRBD1. The CDR3 extends over 14 amino acids. CDR1 and CDR2 from the germline V gene are DFQATT and SNEGSKA (reference sequence). The V segment lost 6 bases and the J segment 6 bases; nucleotides outside the gene matches: 7. The CDR3 coding sequence is TGCAGTGCGGAGGGACAGGGGGAGGAAAACACCATATATTTT. Translating gives CSAEGQGEENTIYF.

The table lists this clonotype with a few counts. The chain is built from TRBV20-1 and TRBJ2-7; 9 bases match TRBD2. This CDR3 contains 16 residues. Looked up from germline, CDR1 is DFQATT and CDR2 is SNEGSKA (reference sequence). V was pared by 5 bases and J by 4 bases, with 15 bases of the junction left unmatched. The CDR3 DNA reads TGCAGTGCTGGAAAAAATAGCGGGGGCCTTACTTACGAGCAGTACTTC. Its translation: CSAGKNSGGLTYEQYF.

This clonotype was picked up a small number of times. As DNA, the CDR3 is TGTGCCAGCAGTCAAAAGACAGGGCCTTCCTACGAGCAGTACTTC. The encoded protein is CASSQKTGPSYEQYF. J is TRBJ2-7 and V is TRBV27, with 7 nucleotides matching TRBD1. The CDR3 contains 15 residues. J gave up 1 base and V 5 bases, and 8 bases lay outside the gene matches. CDR1 is MNHEY, CDR2 SMNVEV, per germline (reference sequence).

This clonotype was picked up many times. V and J are TRBV5-5 and TRBJ2-1; no clear D gene. The CDR3 runs 13 residues. Germline V CDR1 and CDR2: SGHKS, YYEKEE (reference sequence). Trimming shortened V by 0 bases and J by 6 bases, and 7 bases separated the two germline ends. CDR3 region: CASSLGGPNEQFF. In DNA, the CDR3 is TGTGCCAGCAGCTTGGGTGGCCCCAATGAGCAGTTCTTC.

This chain joins TRBV30 and TRBJ2-3, with a tentative D call TRBD2 (6 bases). The germline V gene encodes CDR1 GTSNPN and CDR2 SVGIG (reference sequence). This CDR3 comprises 15 residues. V shed 3 bases and J shed 0 bases, with 13 bases lying between them. The CDR3 sequence: CAWRGLQTSTDTQYF. The CDR3 nucleotides are TGTGCCTGGAGGGGACTTCAAACTAGCACAGATACGCAGTATTTT. Variable domain in full (rest from reference TRBV30 and TRBJ2-3): SQTIHQWPATLVQPVGSPLSLECTVEGTSNPNLYWYRQAAGRGLQLLFYSVGIGQISSEVPQNLSASRPQDRQFILSSKKLLLSDSGFYLCAWRGLQTSTDTQYFGPGTRLTVL.

The chain recombines TRBV4-1 with TRBJ2-3; TRBD1 might be the D (7 bases). Germline V gene data show CDR1 as MGHRA and CDR2 as YSYEKL. V was cut by 5 bases and J by 2 bases, with 17 bases left in between. The CDR3 runs to 16 residues. CDR3 sequence reads: CASSRAGQMNTDTQYF. The CDR3 region has the DNA TGCGCCAGCAGCAGGGCGGGACAGATGAACACAGATACGCAGTATTTT.

This clonotype was counted a few times. The genes are TRBV5-1 and TRBJ2-3; 10 bases map to TRBD1. The CDR3 length is 16 residues. V shed 1 base, J shed 4 bases, and the junction held 6 bases outside the gene matches. CDR1 is SGHRS, CDR2 YFSETQ, per germline. This CDR3 is CASSLSRDRGADTQYF. The CDR3 nucleotides read TGCGCCAGCAGCTTGTCCCGGGACAGGGGCGCAGATACGCAGTATTTT. Full variable domain (remainder filled in from reference TRBV5-1 and TRBJ2-3): KAGVTQTPRYLIKTRGQQVTLSCSPISGHRSVSWYQQTPGQGLQFLFEYFSETQRNKGNFPGRFSGRQFSNSRSEMNVSTLELGDSALYLCASSLSRDRGADTQYFGPGTRLTVL.

Comments on this clonotype: A read error may explain this, as a much larger clone is one base away. V gene TRBV20-1 combines with J gene TRBJ1-5; D is uncertain. Trimming cost V 4 bases and J 0 bases, with 10 bases left between them. The CDR3 has 14 residues. CDR1 and CDR2 from the germline V gene are DFQATT and SNEGSKA (reference sequence). CDR3: CSATPFGSNQPQHF. As DNA, the CDR3 is TGCAGTGCTACACCGTTCGGTAGCAATCAGCCCCAGCATTTT.

The V gene is TRBV5-4, the J gene TRBJ1-1; D unclear. Germline V gene data show CDR1 as SGHNT and CDR2 as YYREEE (reference sequence). V lost 0 bases, J lost 2 bases, and 14 bases lay in between. This CDR3 is built from 16 residues. This CDR3 reads CASSLGGLALNTEAFF. Here the CDR3 DNA reads TGTGCCAGCAGCTTGGGGGGTTTGGCCCTCAACACTGAAGCTTTCTTT.

The chain joins TRBV20-1 to TRBJ2-5; D might be TRBD1 or TRBD2, each matching 6 bases. This CDR3 is built from 15 residues. CDR1 and CDR2 (germline): DFQATT, SNEGSKA (reference sequence). Between the trimmed V and J ends, which lost 0 bases and 1 base, there was a span of 12 bases. This chain's CDR3 is CSARDLGGGQETQYF. In DNA form, the CDR3 reads TGCAGTGCTAGAGATCTAGGGGGAGGCCAAGAGACCCAGTACTTC.

The genes are TRBV4-3 and TRBJ1-4, with D tentatively TRBD1 (5 bases). Between the trimmed V and J ends, which lost 0 bases and 5 bases, there was a span of 13 bases. This CDR3 spans 16 amino acids. Germline V CDR1 and CDR2: LGHNA, YSLEER. The CDR3 region is CASSQDPGPRNEKLFF. DNA for the CDR3: TGCGCCAGCAGCCAAGACCCGGGACCAAGGAATGAAAAACTGTTTTTT.

The chain couples TRBV5-1 to TRBJ1-2; D ambiguous. The V end lost 2 bases, the J end lost 0 bases, and 11 bases lay between the germline ends. This CDR3 spans 15 amino acids. Germline lookup yields CDR1 SGHRS and CDR2 YFSETQ. CDR3 nucleotide sequence: TGCGCCAGCAGCTTCGGAGCAGGAACTAACTATGGCTACACCTTC. Translation: CASSFGAGTNYGYTF.

This clonotype has more than one count but fewer than ten. This chain links TRBV5-1 with TRBJ2-5, with D perhaps given as TRBD1 or TRBD2 (5 bases each). This CDR3 contains 16 residues. Germline V CDR1 and CDR2: SGHRS, YFSETQ. Trimming took 4 bases from V and 7 from J, leaving 23 bases between them. The CDR3 nucleotides read TGCGCCAGCAGCATAGAGACCGGGACGGCAATTGTGACCCAGTACTTC. This encodes CASSIETGTAIVTQYF.

A few counts support this clonotype. The chain is built from TRBV28 and TRBJ2-5; D possibly corresponds to TRBD1 (6 bases). Germline CDR1 reads MDHEN; CDR2 reads SYDVKM. With 3 bases removed from V and 5 bases from J, the gap between germline ends came to 13 bases. This CDR3 is built from 14 residues. As DNA, the CDR3 is TGTGCCAGCAGTTTCCCCGACAGGTCCGAGACCCAGTACTTC. Translation gives CASSFPDRSETQYF. The full variable domain, in which reference TRBV28 and TRBJ2-5 provide the parts outside the CDR3, is DVKVTQSSRYLVKRTGEKVFLECVQDMDHENMFWYRQDPGLGLRLIYFSYDVKMKEKGDIPEGYSVSREKKERFSLILESASTNQTSMYLCASSFPDRSETQYFGPGTRLLVL.

This clonotype occurred a few times. This chain joins TRBV7-8 and TRBJ2-5; tentatively, D is TRBD1 (7 bases). The CDR3 loop spans 17 amino acids. The V end lost 4 bases, the J end lost 5 bases, and 23 bases lay between the germline ends. In germline, CDR1 is SGHVS, CDR2 FQNEAQ. The CDR3 coding sequence is TGTGCCAGCAGCTCCTTACGGGGGACAGTGCCATCGGAGACCCAGTACTTC. Translated: CASSSLRGTVPSETQYF. Based on the CDR3 plus reference TRBV7-8 and TRBJ2-5, the full variable domain is GAGVSQSPRYKVAKRGQDVALRCDPISGHVSLFWYQQALGQGPEFLTYFQNEAQLDKSGLPSDRFFAERPEGSVSTLKIQRTQQEDSAVYLCASSSLRGTVPSETQYFGPGTRLLVL.

The chain couples TRBV5-5 to TRBJ2-7; D is undetermined. The germline gives CDR1 SGHKS, CDR2 YYEKEE (reference sequence). This CDR3 has 18 amino acids. V was trimmed by 1 base and J by 0 bases, leaving 20 bases between them. The CDR3 coding sequence is TGTGCCAGCAGCTTGAGATGGCAGCCTTCAAAGAGCTCCTACGAGCAGTACTTC. Translation: CASSLRWQPSKSSYEQYF.

This clonotype was observed a few times. CDR3 sequence (DNA): TGCAGCGCGGGCCCCCTAAGGGGGGGGAACACTGAAGCTTTCTTT. Its protein is CSAGPLRGGNTEAFF. The gene calls are TRBV29-1 and TRBJ1-1, with D possibly TRBD1 on 6 matching bases. This CDR3 has 15 amino acids. V dropped 7 bases and J dropped 1 base, with 19 bases sitting between them. Germline V gene lookup returns CDR1 SQVTM and CDR2 ANQGSEA.

As to this clonotype: One end of the junction fails to match germline, which may point to a read error. The V gene is TRBV7-7, the J gene TRBJ2-7; 8 nucleotides agree with TRBD1. CDR3 length: 14 residues. The V gene's germline CDR1 is SSHAT and CDR2 FNYEAQ (reference sequence). The CDR3 region has the DNA TGTGCTAGCAGCCCTCACAGGGGGTCCTACGAGCAGTACTTC. Protein product: CASSPHRGSYEQYF.

This clonotype was detected only a few times. This rearrangement joins TRBV6-5 to TRBJ1-6; the match to TRBD1 covers 9 bases. V lost 6 bases and J lost 7; bases outside the gene matches: 7. Germline lookup yields CDR1 MNHEY and CDR2 SVGAGI. This CDR3 is 15 amino acids long. DNA of the CDR3: TGTGCCAGCAGCACACAACAGGGGGCCAATTCACCCCTCCACTTT. This encodes CASSTQQGANSPLHF.

CDR3 sequence (DNA): TGCAGTGCTAGTAGGGGGAGCGGAGAGACCCAGTACTTC. Encoded protein: CSASRGSGETQYF. This chain connects TRBV20-1 to TRBJ2-5; tentative D call: TRBD1 (6 bases). The CDR3 contains 13 residues. Per germline, CDR1 DFQATT and CDR2 SNEGSKA (reference sequence). Deletions cut 3 bases from V and 4 bases from J, with 12 bases between.

This clonotype was detected a few times. J is TRBJ2-1 and V is TRBV20-1; 10 nucleotides line up with TRBD1. CDR3 length: 16 amino acids. V lost 4 bases to trimming and J lost 5 bases; unmatched junction nucleotides: 11. Germline V gives CDR1 DFQATT, CDR2 SNEGSKA (reference sequence). The CDR3 coding sequence is TGCAGTGCTACTCCCATTACCGGGACAGGGGACAATGAGCAGTTCTTC. Residues: CSATPITGTGDNEQFF.

To note about this clonotype: At one end the junction does not follow the germline gene, possibly because of a read error. J is TRBJ1-4 and V is TRBV5-5; perhaps TRBD1 as D (5 bases). This CDR3 is built from 15 residues. The germline V gene encodes CDR1 SGHKS and CDR2 YYEKEE (reference sequence). DNA of the CDR3: TGTGCCGGCAGATTCGCCCCCGGGGGTAATGAAAAACTGTTTTTT. Translating it yields CAGRFAPGGNEKLFF. The full variable domain, rest sourced from reference TRBV5-5 and TRBJ1-4, is DAGVTQSPTHLIKTRGQQVTLRCSPISGHKSVSWYQQVLGQGPQFIFQYYEKEERGRGNFPDRFSARQFPNYSSELNVNALLLGDSALYLCAGRFAPGGNEKLFFGSGTQLSVL.

The rearrangement uses TRBV10-2 and TRBJ2-3; the D is unclear. Trimming pared 7 bases from V and 0 bases from J, leaving 14 bases between. CDR1 and CDR2 from the germline V gene are WSHSY and SAAADI. This CDR3 spans 15 amino acids. CDR3 in DNA: TGCGCCAGCAAAGTCAGAGGCACTAGCACAGATACGCAGTATTTT. Translated: CASKVRGTSTDTQYF.

This chain joins TRBV18 and TRBJ2-3; D unclear. The CDR3 is 17 residues long. The germline V and J ends were trimmed by 0 bases and 0 bases, with 13 bases remaining between them. Germline V lookup: CDR1 KGHSH, CDR2 LQKENI. In DNA form, the CDR3 reads TGTGCCAGCTCACCACCTGGGCGTTATCCTAGCACAGATACGCAGTATTTT. This translates into CASSPPGRYPSTDTQYF.

The chain has TRBV7-8 and TRBJ1-5; D gene uncertain. The CDR3 sequence is 16 residues long. Germline V gene sequence: CDR1 SGHVS, CDR2 FQNEAQ. V was pared by 1 base and J by 6 bases, with 16 bases between. CDR3 DNA: TGTGCCAGCAGCTTAGGGGCAGCTAGCAGGAGTCAGCCCCAGCATTTT. Encoded protein: CASSLGAASRSQPQHF.

This clonotype turned up a few times. A read error may produce the germline difference seen at one junction end. The rearrangement joins TRBV12-3 or TRBV12-4 to TRBJ2-3, with D hard to call. CDR3 length equals 12 residues. The CDR3 DNA follows: TGTGCCAGCAGTATTAGCACAGATATGCAGTATTTT. Translation: CASSISTDMQYF.